This T cell receptor beta chain was identified during a study of CD8 T cells in ankylosing spondylitis. Whole-study results and caveats: Characteristic, it appeared, of ankylosing spondylitis blood was a TCR beta motif of fewer than 10 highly homologous variants.

By quantitative 5'-RACE with molecular barcodes, the TCR beta libraries were made. TCRdb reprocessed the 5' RACE reads with MiXCR, giving one entry per CDR3 protein. This table holds about 840,000 distinct CDR3 sequences, approximately 10% found once. This clonotype was picked up many times. Its matching antigen is unknown. The CDR3 spans 14 residues. In germline, CDR1 is SNHLY, CDR2 FYNNEI. The ends were cut back, 4 bases at V and 11 bases at J, with 15 bases in the middle. The J gene is TRBJ1-6, the V gene TRBV2, with D maybe TRBD1 (5 bases). The sample consisted of blood, either unsorted or a sorted T cell fraction (not recorded which). The clonotype was recovered from a male donor with ankylosing spondylitis. As DNA, the CDR3 is TGTGCCAGCAGTGCAGCCCAGGGAGGACCACCCCTCCACTTT. Translated: CASSAAQGGPPLHF.